What follows describes a single TCR beta chain. Its antigen is unknown. V dropped 5 bases and J dropped 2; count of bases not matched to a gene: 13. The germline V gene encodes CDR1 SEHNR and CDR2 FQNEAQ (reference sequence). The CDR3 runs 19 residues. The data originate from a study of CD8+ T cells in alopecia areata. General observations from the study: Normal skin contains resident alphabeta T cells, and these are also sequenced in scalp samples. Elevated clonality characterized lesional scalp relative to normal scalp, particularly in alopecia totalis/universalis.

Extraction and reverse transcription of RNA yielded cDNA as the sequencing template. TCRdb's copy holds only in-frame clones and misses some; the assay was immunoSEQ multiplex PCR. The sample records roughly 59,000 clones, about half being singletons. The chain joins TRBV7-9 to TRBJ2-1; 12 positions agree with TRBD2. The starting material was CD8+ T cells sorted from blood, obtained at week 0. The TCR originated in a human donor with alopecia areata. The CDR3 bases are TGTGCCAGCAGCCCGGCGAGGACTAGCGGGACGCCGGCCTACAATGAGCAGTTCTTC. Protein product: CASSPARTSGTPAYNEQFF.